This TCR beta chain derives from a study of blood T cell repertoires in COVID-19. Turning to the study itself: Specimens from acute and convalescent COVID-19 originated in the United States, Italy and Spain. The analysed material was cDNA or gDNA that came from T cells, B-cell-depleted T cells, or PBMCs.

Turning to this clone: The identical CDR3 is also encoded by other nucleotide sequences in the sample.

Per the original methods: Amplification from reference gene primers served as the basis for estimated nucleated cell counts. Libraries were prepared by immunoSEQ multiplex PCR; TCRdb keeps only in-frame clonotypes and omits some of them. V, J and clone size are those of that table, while D and trimming were read from the DNA. The sample lists under 250,000 clones, around four fifths occurring once. Germline V CDR1 and CDR2: ENHRY, SYGVKD. This CDR3 is built from 11 residues. Trimming shortened V by 4 bases and J by 7 bases, and 5 bases separated the two germline ends. The V gene is TRBV10-3, the J gene TRBJ2-1, with no clear D. Input material: peripheral blood. This clonotype was sampled from an older woman with active or convalescent COVID-19. In nucleotides, the CDR3 is TGTGCCATCAGTGTCGTTAATGAGCAGTTCTTC. Translating it yields CAISVVNEQFF.